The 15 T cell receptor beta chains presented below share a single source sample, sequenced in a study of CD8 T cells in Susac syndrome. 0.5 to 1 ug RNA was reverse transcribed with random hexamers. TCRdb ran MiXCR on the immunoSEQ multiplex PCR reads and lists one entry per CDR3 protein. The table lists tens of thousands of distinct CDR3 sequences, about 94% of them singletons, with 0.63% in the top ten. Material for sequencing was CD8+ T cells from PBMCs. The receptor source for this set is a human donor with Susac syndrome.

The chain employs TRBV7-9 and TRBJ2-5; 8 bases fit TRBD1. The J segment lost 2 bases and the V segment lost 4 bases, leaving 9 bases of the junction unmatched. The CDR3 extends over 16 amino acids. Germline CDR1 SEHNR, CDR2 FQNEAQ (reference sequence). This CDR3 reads CASSSTPTGVQETQYF. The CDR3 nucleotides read TGTGCCAGCAGCTCCACCCCGACAGGGGTGCAAGAGACCCAGTACTTC.

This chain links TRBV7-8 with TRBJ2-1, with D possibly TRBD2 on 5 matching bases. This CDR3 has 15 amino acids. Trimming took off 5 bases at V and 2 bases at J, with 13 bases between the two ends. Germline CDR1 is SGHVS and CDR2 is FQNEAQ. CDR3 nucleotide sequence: TGTGCCAGCAGCCAAAGTCGGGGAGCCTACAATGAGCAGTTCTTC. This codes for CASSQSRGAYNEQFF.

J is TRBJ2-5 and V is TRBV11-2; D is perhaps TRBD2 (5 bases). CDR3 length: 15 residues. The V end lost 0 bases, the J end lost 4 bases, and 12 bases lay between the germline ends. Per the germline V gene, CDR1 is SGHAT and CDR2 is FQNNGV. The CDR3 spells CASSLEPGGGETQYF. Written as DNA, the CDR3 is TGTGCCAGCAGCTTAGAGCCAGGTGGAGGAGAGACCCAGTACTTC.

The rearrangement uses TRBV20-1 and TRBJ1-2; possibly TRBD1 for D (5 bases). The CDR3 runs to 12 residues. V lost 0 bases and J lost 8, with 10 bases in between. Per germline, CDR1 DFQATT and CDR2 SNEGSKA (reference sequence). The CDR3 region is CSARDSGTGYTF. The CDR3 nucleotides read TGCAGTGCTAGAGATTCGGGGACGGGCTACACCTTC.

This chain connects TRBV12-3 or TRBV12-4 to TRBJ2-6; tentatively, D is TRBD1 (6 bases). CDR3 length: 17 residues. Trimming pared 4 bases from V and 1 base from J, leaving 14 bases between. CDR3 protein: CASSSQGGGSGANVLTF. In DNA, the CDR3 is TGTGCCAGCAGTTCACAGGGTGGAGGATCTGGGGCCAACGTCCTGACTTTC.

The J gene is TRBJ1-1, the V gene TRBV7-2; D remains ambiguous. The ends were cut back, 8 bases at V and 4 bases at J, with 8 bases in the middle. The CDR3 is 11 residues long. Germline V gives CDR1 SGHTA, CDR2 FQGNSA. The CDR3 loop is CASGWGTEAFF. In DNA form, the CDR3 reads TGTGCCAGCGGCTGGGGCACTGAAGCTTTCTTT.

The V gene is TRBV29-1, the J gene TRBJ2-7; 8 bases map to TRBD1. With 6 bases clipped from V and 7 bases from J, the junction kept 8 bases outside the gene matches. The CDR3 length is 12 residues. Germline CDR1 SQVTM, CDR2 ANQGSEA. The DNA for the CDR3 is TGCAGCGTCCTCGGACAGGGTATGGAGCAGTACTTC. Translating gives CSVLGQGMEQYF.

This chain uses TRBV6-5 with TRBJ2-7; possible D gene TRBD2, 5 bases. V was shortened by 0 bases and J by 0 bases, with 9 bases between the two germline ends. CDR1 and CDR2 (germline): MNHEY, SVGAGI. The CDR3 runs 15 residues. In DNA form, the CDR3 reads TGTGCCAGCAGTTACTCCGGGGAAGGCTCCTACGAGCAGTACTTC. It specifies CASSYSGEGSYEQYF.

The CDR3, as DNA: TGCAGTGCTAGGCGGGGGGTTACAGATACGCAGTATTTT. Its translation: CSARRGVTDTQYF. The J gene is TRBJ2-3, the V gene TRBV20-1, with 8 bases fitting TRBD2. Per the germline V gene, CDR1 is DFQATT and CDR2 is SNEGSKA (reference sequence). Trimming cost V 3 bases and J 3 bases; bases outside gene matches: 2. CDR3 size: 13 residues.

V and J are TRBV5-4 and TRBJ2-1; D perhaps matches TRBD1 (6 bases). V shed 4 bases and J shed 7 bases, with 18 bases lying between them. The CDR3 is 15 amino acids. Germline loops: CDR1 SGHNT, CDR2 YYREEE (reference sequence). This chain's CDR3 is CASSPPGHTGNEQFF. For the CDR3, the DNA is TGTGCCAGCAGCCCTCCGGGACATACAGGGAATGAGCAGTTCTTC.

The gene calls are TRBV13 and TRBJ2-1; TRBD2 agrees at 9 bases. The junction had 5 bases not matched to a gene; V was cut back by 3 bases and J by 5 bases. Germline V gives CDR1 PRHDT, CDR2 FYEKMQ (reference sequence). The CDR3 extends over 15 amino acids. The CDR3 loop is CASSFGGGVHNEQFF. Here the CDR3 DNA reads TGTGCCAGCAGCTTTGGCGGGGGGGTCCACAATGAGCAGTTCTTC.

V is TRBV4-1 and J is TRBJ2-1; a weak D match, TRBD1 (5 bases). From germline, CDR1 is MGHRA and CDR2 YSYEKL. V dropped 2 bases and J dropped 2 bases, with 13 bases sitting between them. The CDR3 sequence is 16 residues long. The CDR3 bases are TGCGCCAGCAGCCAATCCAGGGTGCGGCCCTACAATGAGCAGTTCTTC. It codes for CASSQSRVRPYNEQFF.

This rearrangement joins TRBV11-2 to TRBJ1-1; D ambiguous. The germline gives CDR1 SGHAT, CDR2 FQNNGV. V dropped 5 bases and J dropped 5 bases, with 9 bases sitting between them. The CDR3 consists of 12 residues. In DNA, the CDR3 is TGTGCCAGCAGCGTCATAGGGACTGAAGCTTTCTTT. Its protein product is CASSVIGTEAFF.

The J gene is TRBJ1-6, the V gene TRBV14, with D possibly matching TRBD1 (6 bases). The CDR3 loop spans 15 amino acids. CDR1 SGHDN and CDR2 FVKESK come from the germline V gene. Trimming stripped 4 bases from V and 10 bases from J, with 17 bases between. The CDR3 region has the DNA TGTGCCAGCAGCCCAGTAGGGGGACTGGTGTCACCCCTCCACTTT. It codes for CASSPVGGLVSPLHF.

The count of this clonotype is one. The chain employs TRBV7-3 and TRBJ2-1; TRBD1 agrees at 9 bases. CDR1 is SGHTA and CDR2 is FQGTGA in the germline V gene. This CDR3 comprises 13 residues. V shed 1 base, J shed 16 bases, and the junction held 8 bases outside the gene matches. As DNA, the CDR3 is TGTGCCAGCAGCTTAAATGCCGGGACAGGGCATTTCTTC. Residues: CASSLNAGTGHFF.